This TCR beta chain was profiled in a study of blood T cell repertoires in COVID-19. Background on the study: Collection of acute and convalescent COVID-19 samples took place in the United States, Italy and Spain. From T cells, B-cell-depleted T cells, or PBMCs came the material, which was cDNA or gDNA.

Per the original methods: It was from reference gene primer amplification that nucleated cell counts were estimated. TCRdb keeps only in-frame clones here, not all; method: immunoSEQ multiplex PCR. Clone size and the V and J calls come from that table; the DNA yielded D and trimming. The sample yields some 220,000 clones, approximately 80% seen once. Trimming took 0 bases from V and 1 from J; bases not matched to a gene: 7. Per germline, CDR1 LGHDT and CDR2 YNNKEL (reference sequence). The CDR3 is 17 residues long. The sequenced sample was peripheral blood. The chain recombines TRBV3-1 (or the pseudogene TRBV3-2) with TRBJ2-5; TRBD2 matches 8 bases. This clonotype was obtained from a human donor in a cohort sampled during active COVID-19. DNA for the CDR3: TGTGCCAGCAGCCAAGATCGGGGGGGCAGGGTCCAAGAGACCCAGTACTTC. Residues: CASSQDRGGRVQETQYF.